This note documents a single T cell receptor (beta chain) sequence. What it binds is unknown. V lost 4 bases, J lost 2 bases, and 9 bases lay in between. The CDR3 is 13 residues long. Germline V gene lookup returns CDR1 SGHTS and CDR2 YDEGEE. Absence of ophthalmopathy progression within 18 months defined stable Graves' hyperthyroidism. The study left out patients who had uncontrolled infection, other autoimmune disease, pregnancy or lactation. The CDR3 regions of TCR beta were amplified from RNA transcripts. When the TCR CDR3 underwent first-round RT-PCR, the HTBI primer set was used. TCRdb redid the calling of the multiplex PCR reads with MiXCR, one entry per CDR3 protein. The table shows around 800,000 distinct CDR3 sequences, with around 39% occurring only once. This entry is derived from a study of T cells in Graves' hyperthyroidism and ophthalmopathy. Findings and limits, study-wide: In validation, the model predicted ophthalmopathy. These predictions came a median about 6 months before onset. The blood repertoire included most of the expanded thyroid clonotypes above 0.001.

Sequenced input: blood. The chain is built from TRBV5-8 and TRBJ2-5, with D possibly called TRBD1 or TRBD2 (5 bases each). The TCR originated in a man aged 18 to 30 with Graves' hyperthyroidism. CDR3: CASSRDVQETQYF. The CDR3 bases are TGTGCCAGCAGCCGGGACGTGCAAGAGACCCAGTACTTC.